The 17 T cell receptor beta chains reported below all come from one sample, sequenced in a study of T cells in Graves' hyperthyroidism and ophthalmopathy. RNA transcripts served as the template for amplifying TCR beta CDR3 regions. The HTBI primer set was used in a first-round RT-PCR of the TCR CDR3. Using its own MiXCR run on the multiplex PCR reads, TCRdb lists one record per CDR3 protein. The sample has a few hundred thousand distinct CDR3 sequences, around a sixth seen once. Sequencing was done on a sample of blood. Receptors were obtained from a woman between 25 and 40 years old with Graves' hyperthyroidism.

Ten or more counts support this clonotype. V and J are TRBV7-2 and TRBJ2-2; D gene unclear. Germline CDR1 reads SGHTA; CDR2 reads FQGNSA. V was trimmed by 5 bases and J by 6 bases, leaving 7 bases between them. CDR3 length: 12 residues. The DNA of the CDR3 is TGTGCCAGCAGCCCTCAGGCCGGGGAGCTGTTTTTT. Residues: CASSPQAGELFF. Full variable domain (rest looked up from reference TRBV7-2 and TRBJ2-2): GAGVSQSPSNKVTEKGKDVELRCDPISGHTALYWYRQSLGQGLEFLIYFQGNSAPDKSGLPSDRFSAERTGGSVSTLTIQRTQQEDSAVYLCASSPQAGELFFGEGSRLTVL.

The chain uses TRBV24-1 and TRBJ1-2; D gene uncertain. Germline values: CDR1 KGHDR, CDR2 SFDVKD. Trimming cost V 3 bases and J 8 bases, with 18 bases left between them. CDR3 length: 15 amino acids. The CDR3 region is CATSDGNSPTDGYTF. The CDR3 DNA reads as TGTGCCACCAGTGATGGGAACAGTCCCACGGACGGCTACACCTTC.

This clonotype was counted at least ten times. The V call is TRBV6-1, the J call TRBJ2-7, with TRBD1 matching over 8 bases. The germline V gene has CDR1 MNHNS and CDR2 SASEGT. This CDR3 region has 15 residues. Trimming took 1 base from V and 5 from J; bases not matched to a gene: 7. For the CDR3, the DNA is TGTGCCAGCAGTGAAGGGACAGGGTGGCTGGACGAGCAGTACTTC. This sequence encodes CASSEGTGWLDEQYF.

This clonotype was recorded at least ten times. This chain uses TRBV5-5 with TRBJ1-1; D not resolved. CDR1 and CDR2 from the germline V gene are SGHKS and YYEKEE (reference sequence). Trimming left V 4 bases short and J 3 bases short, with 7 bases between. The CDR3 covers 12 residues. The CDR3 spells CASSAEYTEAFF. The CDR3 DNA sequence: TGTGCCAGCAGCGCGGAGTACACTGAAGCTTTCTTT.

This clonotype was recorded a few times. CDR3 residues: CASSSGGRASFSRGYEQFF. The DNA for the CDR3 is TGTGCCAGTAGTTCTGGCGGGAGGGCCTCATTTTCAAGAGGGTATGAGCAGTTCTTC. J is TRBJ2-1 and V is TRBV19, with 9 bases identical to TRBD2. V lost 5 bases to trimming and J lost 8 bases; unmatched junction nucleotides: 22. The CDR3 runs 19 residues. CDR1 is LNHDA, CDR2 SQIVND, per germline (reference sequence).

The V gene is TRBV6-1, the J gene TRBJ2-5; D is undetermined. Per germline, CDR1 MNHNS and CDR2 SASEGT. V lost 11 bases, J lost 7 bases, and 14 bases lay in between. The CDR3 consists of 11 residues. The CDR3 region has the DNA TGTGCCTCGCTGGCGGTGGGGACCCAGTACTTC. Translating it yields CASLAVGTQYF.

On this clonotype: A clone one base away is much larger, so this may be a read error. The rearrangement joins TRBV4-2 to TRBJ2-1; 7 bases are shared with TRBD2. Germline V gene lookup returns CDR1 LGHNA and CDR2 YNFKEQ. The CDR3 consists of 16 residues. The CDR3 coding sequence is TGTGCCAGCAGCCAAGTCGGACTAGGCCCCTACAATGGGCAGTTCTTC. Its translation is CASSQVGLGPYNGQFF.

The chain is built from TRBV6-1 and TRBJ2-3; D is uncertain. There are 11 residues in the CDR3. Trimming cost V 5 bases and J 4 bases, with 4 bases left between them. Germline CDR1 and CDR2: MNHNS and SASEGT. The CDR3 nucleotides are TGTGCCAGCAGTAACTCAGATACGCAGTATTTT. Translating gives CASSNSDTQYF.

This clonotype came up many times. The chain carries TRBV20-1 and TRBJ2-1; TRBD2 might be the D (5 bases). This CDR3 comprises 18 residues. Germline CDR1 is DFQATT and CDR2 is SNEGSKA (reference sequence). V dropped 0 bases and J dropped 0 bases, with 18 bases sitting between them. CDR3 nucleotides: TGCAGTGCTAGAGATCCCGCGGGCCCCCTGGGCTCCTACAATGAGCAGTTCTTC. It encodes CSARDPAGPLGSYNEQFF.

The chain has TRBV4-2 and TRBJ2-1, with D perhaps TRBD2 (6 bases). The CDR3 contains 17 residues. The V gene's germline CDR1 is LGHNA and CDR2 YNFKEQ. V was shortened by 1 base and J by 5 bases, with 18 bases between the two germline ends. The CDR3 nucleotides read TGTGCCAGCAGCCAAGTAGTTGGGGGGAGAAAGAACAATGAGCAGTTCTTC. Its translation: CASSQVVGGRKNNEQFF.

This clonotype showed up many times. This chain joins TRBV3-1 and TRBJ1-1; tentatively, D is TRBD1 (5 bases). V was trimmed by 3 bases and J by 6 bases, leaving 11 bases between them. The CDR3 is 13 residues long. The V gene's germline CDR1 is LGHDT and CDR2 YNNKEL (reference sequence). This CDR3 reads CASSHHDRPEAFF. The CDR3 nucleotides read TGTGCCAGCAGCCACCACGACAGACCTGAAGCTTTCTTT.

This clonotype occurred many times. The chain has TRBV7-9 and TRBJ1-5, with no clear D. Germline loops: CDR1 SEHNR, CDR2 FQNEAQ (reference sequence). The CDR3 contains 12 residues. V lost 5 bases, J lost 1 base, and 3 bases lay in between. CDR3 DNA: TGTGCCAGCAGCGGGAGCAATCAGCCCCAGCATTTT. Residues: CASSGSNQPQHF.

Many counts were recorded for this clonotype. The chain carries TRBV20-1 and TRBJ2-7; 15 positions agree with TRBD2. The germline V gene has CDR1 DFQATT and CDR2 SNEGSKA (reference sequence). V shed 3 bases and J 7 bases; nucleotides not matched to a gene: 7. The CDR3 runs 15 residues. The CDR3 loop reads CSARGTSGRTGEQYF. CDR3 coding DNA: TGCAGTGCTAGGGGGACTAGCGGGAGGACAGGAGAGCAGTACTTC.

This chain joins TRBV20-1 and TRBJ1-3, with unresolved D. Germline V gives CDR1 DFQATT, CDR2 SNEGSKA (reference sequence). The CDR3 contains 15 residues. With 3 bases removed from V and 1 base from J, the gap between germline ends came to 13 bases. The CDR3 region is CSARGWAGSGNTIYF. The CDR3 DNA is TGCAGTGCTAGGGGTTGGGCAGGATCTGGAAACACCATATATTTT.

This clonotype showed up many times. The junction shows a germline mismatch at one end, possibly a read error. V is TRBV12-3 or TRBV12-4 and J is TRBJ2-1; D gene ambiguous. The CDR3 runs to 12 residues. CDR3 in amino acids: CASSLARNEQFF. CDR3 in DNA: TGTGCCAGCAGCTTAGCCAGAAATGAGCAGTTCTTC.

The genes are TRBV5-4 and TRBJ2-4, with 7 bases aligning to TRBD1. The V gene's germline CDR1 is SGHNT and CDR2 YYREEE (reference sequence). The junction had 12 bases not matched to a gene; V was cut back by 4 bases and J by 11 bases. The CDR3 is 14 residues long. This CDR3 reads CASSQDRWERVQYF. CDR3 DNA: TGTGCCAGCAGCCAGGACAGGTGGGAAAGGGTTCAGTACTTC.

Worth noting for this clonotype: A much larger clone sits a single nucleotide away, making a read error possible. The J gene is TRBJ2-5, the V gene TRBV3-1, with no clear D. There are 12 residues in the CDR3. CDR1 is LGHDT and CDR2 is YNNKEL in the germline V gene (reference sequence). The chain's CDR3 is CSSSQDEETQYF. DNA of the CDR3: TGTTCCAGCAGCCAAGACGAAGAGACCCAGTACTTC.